This T cell receptor (beta chain) was sequenced in a study of blood T cells in healthy people across ages. Combining a sample-barcoded 5' primer with a J-beta primer mix, a second PCR ran for 7 to 11 cycles. All cDNA molecules were each tagged by a template-switch adaptor with 12 random nucleotides. TCRdb analysed the 5' RACE reads with MiXCR anew, one entry per CDR3 protein. The sample shows about 970,000 distinct CDR3 sequences, approximately 50% of them seen only once. The CDR3 covers 15 residues. Per the germline V gene, CDR1 is SGHDT and CDR2 is YYEEEE. V lost 4 bases and J 6 bases, leaving 17 bases between the germline ends.

The origin of this receptor is a woman aged 55-69 years in good health. The chain has TRBV5-6 and TRBJ2-4; perhaps TRBD2 as D (7 bases). The sample was blood. CDR3 loop: CASSGGPSGINIQYF. In DNA, the CDR3 is TGTGCCAGCAGCGGGGGGCCTAGCGGAATAAACATTCAGTACTTC.